This TCR beta chain was profiled in a study of early T cells in non-severe SARS-CoV-2 infection. As for the study in general: Sequenced bulk RNA came from whole blood that was unsorted, and chains were unpaired. Study observations and caveats: Matching results from VDJdb favored anti-spike CD8 responses, leaving private and CD4 specificities undetected.

The TCR library protocol was used to attach unique molecular identifiers. These identifiers were attached to individual cDNA molecules. One entry per CDR3 protein, called by TCRdb with MiXCR from the 5' RACE reads. This table has under 55,000 distinct CDR3 sequences, around a tenth appearing once. CDR3 size: 13 residues. Germline V gene sequence: CDR1 SGHKS, CDR2 YYEKEE (reference sequence). V was pared by 4 bases and J by 2 bases, with 7 bases between. This clonotype was detected many times. Antigen: not known. The sample consisted of whole blood. The chain is built from TRBV5-5 and TRBJ2-1, with D unclear. The sequence was obtained from an adult who was a healthcare worker with PCR-confirmed SARS-CoV-2 infection or an uninfected control (not recorded which). The CDR3 sequence is CASSPAAYNEQFF. The DNA of the CDR3 is TGTGCCAGCAGCCCGGCAGCCTACAATGAGCAGTTCTTC.